These T cell receptor beta chains were read from a single sample in a study of T cell repertoires in cytomegalovirus infection. Their cognate antigens are unknown. MiXCR was run by TCRdb on the reads, yielding one entry per CDR3 protein. This sample carries 700,000 to 950,000 distinct CDR3 sequences, about 31% of them seen once, and the ten largest clones take roughly 12%. The input for sequencing was cultured CD8+ T cells from PBMCs, taken from culture after CMV antigen stimulation. The receptors were gathered from a human donor in good health (CMV status not recorded). Some clones in this sample may be carry-over from other donors' samples. Both conserved end residues are part of each CDR3. The order of the fields is J gene, clone size, V gene, D gene, CDR3 protein, CDR3 DNA. D genes are given only for firm matches. Some rows mark clone size as missing; the rest say once, few, many or name a class of expanded clone.

j_gene: TRBJ1-2; abundance: .; v_gene: TRBV10-3; d_gene: TRBD1; CDR3aa: CAISNTGGNYGYTF; CDR3nt: TGTGCCATCAGTAATACAGGGGGTAACTATGGCTACACCTTC
j_gene: TRBJ2-1; abundance: few; v_gene: TRBV6-1; d_gene: TRBD1; CDR3aa: CASQDRVGHNEQFF; CDR3nt: TGTGCCAGCCAAGACAGGGTGGGTCACAATGAGCAGTTCTTC
j_gene: TRBJ1-1; abundance: .; v_gene: TRBV14; d_gene: .; CDR3aa: CASSQDRGAHGRNTEAFF; CDR3nt: TGTGCCAGCAGCCAAGATCGAGGGGCCCACGGGAGGAACACTGAAGCTTTCTTT
j_gene: TRBJ2-4; abundance: .; v_gene: TRBV10-3; d_gene: .; CDR3aa: CAISDTTASHKNIQYF; CDR3nt: TGTGCCATCAGTGACACGACCGCCAGCCATAAAAACATTCAGTACTTC
j_gene: TRBJ2-1; abundance: few; v_gene: TRBV9; d_gene: TRBD2; CDR3aa: CASSLRLAGIPYNEQFF; CDR3nt: TGTGCCAGCAGCTTGAGACTAGCGGGGATCCCGTACAATGAGCAGTTCTTC
j_gene: TRBJ1-2; abundance: .; v_gene: TRBV11-1; d_gene: TRBD1; CDR3aa: CASSRPGQGPLHYGYTF; CDR3nt: TGTGCCAGCAGCCGCCCGGGACAGGGACCACTTCACTATGGCTACACCTTC
j_gene: TRBJ2-6; abundance: .; v_gene: TRBV9; d_gene: .; CDR3aa: CASSLTSGASGANVLTF; CDR3nt: TGTGCCAGCAGCCTTACTTCCGGGGCCTCTGGGGCCAACGTCCTGACTTTC
j_gene: TRBJ2-3; abundance: .; v_gene: TRBV4-2; d_gene: .; CDR3aa: CASSQEWGGTTDTQYF; CDR3nt: TGTGCCAGCAGCCAAGAATGGGGGGGCACTACAGATACGCAGTATTTT
j_gene: TRBJ2-1; abundance: few; v_gene: TRBV6-5; d_gene: .; CDR3aa: CASSYKGRSSGGEQFF; CDR3nt: TGTGCCAGCAGTTACAAGGGCAGAAGTTCGGGTGGTGAGCAGTTCTTC
j_gene: TRBJ2-1; abundance: .; v_gene: TRBV6-5; d_gene: TRBD1; CDR3aa: CASSYLSGQSNNEQFF; CDR3nt: TGTGCCAGCAGTTACCTATCGGGACAGTCAAACAATGAGCAGTTCTTC
j_gene: TRBJ2-2; abundance: .; v_gene: TRBV27; d_gene: .; CDR3aa: CASSSQGTNTGELFF; CDR3nt: TGTGCCAGCAGTTCACAGGGTACGAACACCGGGGAGCTGTTTTTT
j_gene: TRBJ2-1; abundance: few; v_gene: TRBV4-1; d_gene: .; CDR3aa: CASRWSNEQFF; CDR3nt: TGCGCCAGCCGATGGTCGAATGAGCAGTTCTTC
j_gene: TRBJ2-1; abundance: .; v_gene: TRBV7-9; d_gene: .; CDR3aa: CASSLVGQRAGLNEQFF; CDR3nt: TGTGCCAGCAGCTTAGTCGGGCAGAGGGCCGGGTTGAATGAGCAGTTCTTC
j_gene: TRBJ1-4; abundance: many; v_gene: TRBV28; d_gene: TRBD1; CDR3aa: CASSSTGFEKLFF; CDR3nt: TGTGCCAGCAGCTCGACAGGGTTTGAAAAACTGTTTTTT
j_gene: TRBJ2-1; abundance: few; v_gene: TRBV27; d_gene: .; CDR3aa: CASTLNGGNSYNEQFF; CDR3nt: TGTGCCAGCACCCTGAATGGAGGCAACTCCTACAATGAGCAGTTCTTC
j_gene: TRBJ2-5; abundance: .; v_gene: TRBV7-1; d_gene: .; CDR3aa: CASSEGHSGSVQETQYF; CDR3nt: TGTGCCAGCAGCGAAGGGCATAGTGGGAGCGTCCAAGAGACCCAGTACTTC
j_gene: TRBJ2-7; abundance: .; v_gene: TRBV28; d_gene: .; CDR3aa: CASSPRGGPLNYEQYF; CDR3nt: TGTGCCAGCAGTCCCAGGGGGGGTCCATTAAACTACGAGCAGTACTTC
j_gene: TRBJ2-7; abundance: few; v_gene: TRBV20-1; d_gene: .; CDR3aa: CSAHYGDYEQYF; CDR3nt: TGCAGTGCTCATTACGGGGATTACGAGCAGTACTTC
j_gene: TRBJ1-2; abundance: few; v_gene: TRBV13; d_gene: .; CDR3aa: CASSPQGAGYTF; CDR3nt: TGTGCCAGCAGCCCACAGGGAGCTGGCTACACCTTC
j_gene: TRBJ2-1; abundance: .; v_gene: TRBV6-5; d_gene: TRBD2; CDR3aa: CASSYRTSGGEHEQFF; CDR3nt: TGTGCCAGCAGTTACCGGACTAGCGGGGGTGAGCATGAGCAGTTCTTC
j_gene: TRBJ2-7; abundance: .; v_gene: TRBV19; d_gene: .; CDR3aa: CASSAGLRYEQYF; CDR3nt: TGTGCCAGTAGCGCGGGACTCCGCTACGAGCAGTACTTC
j_gene: TRBJ2-1; abundance: many; v_gene: TRBV7-6; d_gene: TRBD2; CDR3aa: CASSLAPGGSYNEQFF; CDR3nt: TGTGCCAGCAGCTTAGCCCCGGGGGGATCCTACAATGAGCAGTTCTTC
j_gene: TRBJ2-2; abundance: once; v_gene: TRBV6-6; d_gene: TRBD2; CDR3aa: CASSYLRRGGGGELFF; CDR3nt: TGTGCCAGCAGTTACCTCCGACGAGGCGGGGGCGGGGAGCTGTTTTTT
j_gene: TRBJ2-2; abundance: .; v_gene: TRBV20-1; d_gene: .; CDR3aa: CSATRRVAGELFF; CDR3nt: TGCAGTGCTACCAGACGGGTTGCCGGGGAGCTGTTTTTT
j_gene: TRBJ1-2; abundance: .; v_gene: TRBV29-1; d_gene: TRBD1; CDR3aa: CSVEGRDSEKYGYTF; CDR3nt: TGCAGCGTTGAGGGCAGGGACAGCGAGAAGTATGGCTACACCTTC
j_gene: TRBJ2-5; abundance: .; v_gene: TRBV29-1; d_gene: .; CDR3aa: CSVVDNWPGTQYF; CDR3nt: TGCAGCGTTGTGGACAACTGGCCAGGGACCCAGTACTTC
j_gene: TRBJ2-1; abundance: few; v_gene: TRBV5-6; d_gene: TRBD2; CDR3aa: CASSGLAGGREQFF; CDR3nt: TGTGCCAGCAGCGGACTAGCGGGGGGGAGAGAGCAGTTCTTC
j_gene: TRBJ1-5; abundance: few; v_gene: TRBV15; d_gene: TRBD1; CDR3aa: CATSTSGGSLLDQPQHF; CDR3nt: TGTGCCACCAGCACCTCAGGGGGCAGCCTTCTCGATCAGCCCCAGCATTTT
j_gene: TRBJ2-1; abundance: few; v_gene: TRBV29-1; d_gene: TRBD2; CDR3aa: CSVGQRGYNEQFF; CDR3nt: TGCAGCGTGGGCCAGCGGGGGTACAATGAGCAGTTCTTC
j_gene: TRBJ2-7; abundance: .; v_gene: TRBV7-8; d_gene: TRBD2; CDR3aa: CASSLEAGASYEQYF; CDR3nt: TGTGCCAGCAGCTTAGAAGCGGGGGCTTCCTACGAGCAGTACTTC
j_gene: TRBJ2-1; abundance: many; v_gene: TRBV6-2/TRBV6-3; d_gene: .; CDR3aa: CASSYRISSSYNEQFF; CDR3nt: TGTGCCAGCAGTTACCGGATTTCAAGCTCCTACAATGAGCAGTTCTTC
j_gene: TRBJ1-5; abundance: .; v_gene: TRBV7-6; d_gene: .; CDR3aa: CASSLATAHNQHF; CDR3nt: TGTGCCAGCAGCTTAGCGACGGCCCACAACCAGCATTTT
j_gene: TRBJ1-5; abundance: few; v_gene: TRBV5-5; d_gene: .; CDR3aa: CASGWTGNQPQHF; CDR3nt: TGTGCCAGCGGATGGACAGGCAATCAGCCCCAGCATTTT
j_gene: TRBJ2-5; abundance: many; v_gene: TRBV11-2; d_gene: TRBD1; CDR3aa: CASSLDWDRGRETQYF; CDR3nt: TGTGCCAGCAGCTTAGATTGGGACAGGGGGCGAGAGACCCAGTACTTC
j_gene: TRBJ2-2; abundance: few; v_gene: TRBV11-3; d_gene: .; CDR3aa: CASSLDRAGVELFF; CDR3nt: TGTGCCAGCAGCTTAGATCGAGCAGGGGTCGAGCTGTTTTTT
j_gene: TRBJ1-5; abundance: few; v_gene: TRBV27; d_gene: .; CDR3aa: CASSLTARSNQPQHF; CDR3nt: TGTGCCAGTAGTTTAACGGCACGTAGCAATCAGCCCCAGCATTTT
j_gene: TRBJ1-1; abundance: .; v_gene: TRBV6-6; d_gene: .; CDR3aa: CASRLTGWYTEAFF; CDR3nt: TGTGCCAGCAGACTTACGGGCTGGTACACTGAAGCTTTCTTT
j_gene: TRBJ2-1; abundance: .; v_gene: TRBV27; d_gene: .; CDR3aa: CASSLSGLGGETHLYEQFF; CDR3nt: TGTGCCAGCAGTTTATCCGGCCTTGGCGGGGAAACCCATCTGTATGAGCAGTTCTTC
j_gene: TRBJ2-7; abundance: .; v_gene: TRBV2; d_gene: TRBD1; CDR3aa: CASGTGDYEQYF; CDR3nt: TGTGCCAGTGGGACAGGGGACTACGAGCAGTACTTC
j_gene: TRBJ2-1; abundance: few; v_gene: TRBV4-1; d_gene: TRBD2; CDR3aa: CASSHSPSGLAVGNEQFF; CDR3nt: TGCGCCAGCAGCCATTCACCGTCGGGACTAGCGGTTGGTAATGAGCAGTTCTTC